This T cell receptor beta chain was recovered during a study of CD8 T cells in ankylosing spondylitis. Study outcomes and limitations: Earlier studies detected some motif variants in reactive arthritis synovial fluid and blood. Clones that were linked to disease were CD8+ and were relatively rare in peripheral blood.

Scientists made TCR beta libraries using quantitative 5'-RACE with molecular barcodes. TCRdb analysed the 5' RACE reads with MiXCR anew, one entry per CDR3 protein. The repertoire holds 250,000 to 300,000 distinct CDR3 sequences, with 20% as singletons. The CDR3 extends over 15 amino acids. J gave up 7 bases and V 0 bases, and 3 bases lay outside the gene matches. Germline assignment: CDR1 DFQATT and CDR2 SNEGSKA (reference sequence). This clonotype was observed a few times. Its antigen is not identified. The rearrangement uses TRBV20-1 and TRBJ1-6, with TRBD1 matching 10 bases. Sequenced input: blood, either unsorted or a sorted T cell fraction (not recorded which). The clonotype comes from a male donor with ankylosing spondylitis or in good health (not recorded which). The DNA for the CDR3 is TGCAGTGCTAGAGATCTGGGACAGGGGAATTCACCCCTCCACTTT. This sequence encodes CSARDLGQGNSPLHF.